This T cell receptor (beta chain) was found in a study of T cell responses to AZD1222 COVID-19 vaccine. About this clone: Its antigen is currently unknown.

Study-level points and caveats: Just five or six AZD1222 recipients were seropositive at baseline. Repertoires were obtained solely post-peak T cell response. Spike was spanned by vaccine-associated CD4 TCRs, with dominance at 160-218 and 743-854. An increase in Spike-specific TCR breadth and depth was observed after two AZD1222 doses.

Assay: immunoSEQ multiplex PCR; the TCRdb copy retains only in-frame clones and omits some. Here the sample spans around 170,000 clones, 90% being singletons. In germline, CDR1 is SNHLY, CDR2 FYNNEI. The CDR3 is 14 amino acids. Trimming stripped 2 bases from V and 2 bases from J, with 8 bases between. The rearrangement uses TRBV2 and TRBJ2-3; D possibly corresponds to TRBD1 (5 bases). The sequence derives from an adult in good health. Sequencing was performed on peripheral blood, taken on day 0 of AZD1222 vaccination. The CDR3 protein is CASSEQQDTDTQYF. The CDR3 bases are TGTGCCAGCAGTGAACAACAGGACACAGATACGCAGTATTTT.